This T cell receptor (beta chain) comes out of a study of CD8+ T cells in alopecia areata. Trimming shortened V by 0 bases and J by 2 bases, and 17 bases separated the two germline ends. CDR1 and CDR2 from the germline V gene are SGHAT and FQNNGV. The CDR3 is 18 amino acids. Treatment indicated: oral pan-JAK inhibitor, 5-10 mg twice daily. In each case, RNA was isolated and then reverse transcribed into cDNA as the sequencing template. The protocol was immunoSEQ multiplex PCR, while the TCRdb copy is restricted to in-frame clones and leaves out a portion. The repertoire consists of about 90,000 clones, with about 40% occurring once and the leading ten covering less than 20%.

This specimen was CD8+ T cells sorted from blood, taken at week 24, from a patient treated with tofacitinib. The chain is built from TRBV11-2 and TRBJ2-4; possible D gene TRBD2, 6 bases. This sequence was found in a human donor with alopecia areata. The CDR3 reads CASSLDPSTGVPKNIQYF. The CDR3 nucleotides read TGTGCCAGCAGCTTAGATCCCTCGACGGGAGTACCCAAAAACATTCAGTACTTC. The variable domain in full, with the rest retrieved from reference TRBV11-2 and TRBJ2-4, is EAGVAQSPRYKIIEKRQSVAFWCNPISGHATLYWYQQILGQGPKLLIQFQNNGVVDDSQLPKDRFSAERLKGVDSTLKIQPAKLEDSAVYLCASSLDPSTGVPKNIQYFGAGTRLSVL.